This entry features one TCR beta chain sequence. The antigen is undetermined. The authors reverse transcribed roughly 0.5 to 1 ug RNA with random hexamers. TCRdb called the immunoSEQ multiplex PCR reads again in MiXCR, with one record for every CDR3 protein. The data contain about 210,000 distinct CDR3 sequences, 85% to 95% of them singletons. TEMRA cells were enriched by FACS, and CD4+ and CD8+ T cells were negatively isolated. CDR1 is SQVTM and CDR2 is ANQGSEA in the germline V gene. This CDR3 has 13 amino acids. Trimming shortened V by 4 bases and J by 1 base, and 10 bases separated the two germline ends. These data originate in a study of CD8 T cells in Susac syndrome. Overall study results and limits: The study admitted that it had a relatively small number of individuals in its TCR sequencing and HLA analysis.

The sequence came from a human donor in good health. This rearrangement joins TRBV29-1 to TRBJ1-1; the D is unclear. Sample: CD4+ T cells from PBMCs. CDR3 loop: CSVVEGGNTEAFF. In DNA, the CDR3 is TGCAGCGTTGTCGAGGGAGGGAACACTGAAGCTTTCTTT.